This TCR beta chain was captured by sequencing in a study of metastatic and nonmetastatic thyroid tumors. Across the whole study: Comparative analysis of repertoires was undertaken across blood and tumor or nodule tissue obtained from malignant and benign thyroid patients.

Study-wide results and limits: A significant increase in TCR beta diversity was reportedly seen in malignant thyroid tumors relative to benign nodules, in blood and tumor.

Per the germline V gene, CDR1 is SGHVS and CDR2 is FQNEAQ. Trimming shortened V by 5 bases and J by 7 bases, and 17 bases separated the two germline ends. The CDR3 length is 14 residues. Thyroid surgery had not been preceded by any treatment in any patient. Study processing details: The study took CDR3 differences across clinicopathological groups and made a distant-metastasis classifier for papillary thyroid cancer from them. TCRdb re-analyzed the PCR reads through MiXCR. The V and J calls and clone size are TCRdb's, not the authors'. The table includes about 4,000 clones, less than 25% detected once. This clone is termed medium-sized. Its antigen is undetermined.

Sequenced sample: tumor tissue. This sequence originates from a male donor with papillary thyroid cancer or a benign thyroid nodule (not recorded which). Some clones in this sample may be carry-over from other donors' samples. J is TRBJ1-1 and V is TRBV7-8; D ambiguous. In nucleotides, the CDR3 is TGTGCCAGCAGCATTTTGGACGGAGCCTTTGAAGCTTTCTTT. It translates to CASSILDGAFEAFF.